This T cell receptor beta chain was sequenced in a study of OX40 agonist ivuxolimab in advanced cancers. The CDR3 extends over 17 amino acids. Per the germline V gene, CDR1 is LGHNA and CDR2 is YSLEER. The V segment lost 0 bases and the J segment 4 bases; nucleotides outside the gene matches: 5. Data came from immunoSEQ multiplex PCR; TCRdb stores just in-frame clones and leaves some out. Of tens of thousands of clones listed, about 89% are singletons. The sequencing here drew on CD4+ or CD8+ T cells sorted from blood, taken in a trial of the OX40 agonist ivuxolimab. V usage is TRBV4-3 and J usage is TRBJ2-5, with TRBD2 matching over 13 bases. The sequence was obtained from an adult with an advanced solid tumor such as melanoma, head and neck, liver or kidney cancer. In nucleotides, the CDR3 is TGCGCCAGCAGCCAAGAGTTGGGACTAGCGGGGCGAGAGACCCAGTACTTC. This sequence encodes CASSQELGLAGRETQYF.